The 25 T cell receptor beta chains reported below all come from one sample, sequenced in a study of PD-L1 blockade in urothelial cancer. As to time point: pretreatment peripheral blood. Some clones are missing from TCRdb's copy, which holds only in-frame ones; the method was immunoSEQ multiplex PCR. The sample contains 70,000 to 95,000 clones, about four fifths of which appear only once. Source: PBMCs, taken around atezolizumab (anti-PD-L1) treatment. The receptors come from a man aged 60 to 69 with urothelial cancer.

The chain is built from TRBV7-3 and TRBJ1-1; TRBD1 aligns across 8 bases. Per the germline V gene, CDR1 is SGHTA and CDR2 is FQGTGA. The CDR3 spans 14 residues. V shed 4 bases and J 1 base; nucleotides not matched to a gene: 2. The DNA for the CDR3 is TGTGCCAGCAGCTACGGGACAGGGAACACTGAAGCTTTCTTT. It codes for CASSYGTGNTEAFF.

The genes are TRBV6-5 and TRBJ1-2; TRBD1 might be the D (5 bases). Per germline, CDR1 MNHEY and CDR2 SVGAGI. The CDR3 has 15 amino acids. The germline V and J ends were trimmed by 2 bases and 2 bases, with 12 bases remaining between them. The CDR3 coding sequence is TGTGCCAGCAGTTACCGCCTCCGGGGGAACTATGGCTACACCTTC. Translating it yields CASSYRLRGNYGYTF.

The chain joins TRBV21-1 to TRBJ2-7; whether TRBD1, the table's D call, matches the DNA was not checked. TRBV21-1 constitutes a pseudogene. The CDR3 loop spans 16 amino acids. The CDR3 sequence is CASSKIQGHSSYEQYF. The DNA of the CDR3 is TGTGCCAGCAGCAAAATCCAGGGGCATAGCTCCTACGAGCAGTACTTC.

V usage is TRBV10-2 and J usage is TRBJ2-3, with 8 bases matching TRBD1. The V and J ends lost 6 bases and 2 bases, in that order; junction bases with no gene match: 4. This CDR3 spans 14 amino acids. Germline V lookup: CDR1 WSHSY, CDR2 SAAADI. CDR3 sequence: CASRGQGYTDTQYF. The DNA of the CDR3 is TGCGCCAGCAGAGGACAGGGCTACACAGATACGCAGTATTTT.

The chain couples TRBV7-9 to TRBJ2-6; 8 bases are a match to TRBD2. The CDR3 spans 18 residues. Trimming removed 1 base from V and 1 base from J; junction bases left unmatched: 6. Germline V gives CDR1 SEHNR, CDR2 FQNEAQ (reference sequence). The CDR3 spells CASSLVRGRWSGANVLTF. As DNA, the CDR3 is TGTGCCAGCAGCTTAGTGCGCGGGAGGTGGTCTGGGGCCAACGTCCTGACTTTC.

The chain recombines TRBV29-1 with TRBJ1-2; 7 bases align to TRBD1. J gave up 5 bases and V 5 bases, and 5 bases lay outside the gene matches. CDR3 size: 12 residues. CDR1 is SQVTM, CDR2 ANQGSEA, per germline. The DNA for the CDR3 is TGCAGCGTTAGGGACAGCTGGTATGGCTACACCTTC. This sequence encodes CSVRDSWYGYTF.

The V gene is TRBV9, the J gene TRBJ2-7; TRBD1 is a possible D gene (6 bases). V was shortened by 0 bases and J by 7 bases, with 14 bases between the two germline ends. The CDR3 spans 14 residues. In germline, CDR1 is SGDLS, CDR2 YYNGEE. The CDR3 here is CASSVAPGVREQYF. The CDR3 DNA reads as TGTGCCAGCAGCGTAGCCCCAGGGGTGCGAGAGCAGTACTTC.

The CDR3 spells CASSIRRRDRVNTEAFF. The CDR3 DNA sequence: TGTGCCAGTAGTATAAGGAGGCGGGACAGGGTGAACACTGAAGCTTTCTTT. The genes are TRBV19 and TRBJ1-1; TRBD1 matches at 9 bases. J was trimmed by 0 bases and V by 2 bases; bases with no gene match: 7. CDR3 length equals 17 residues. CDR1 is LNHDA and CDR2 is SQIVND in the germline V gene (reference sequence).

The chain has TRBV6-6 and TRBJ1-2, with 10 positions matching TRBD1. V dropped 2 bases and J dropped 2; count of bases not matched to a gene: 2. The germline CDR1 and CDR2 sequences are MNHNY and SVGAGI (reference sequence). CDR3 length: 15 amino acids. CDR3 protein: CASSYDRGLNYGYTF. In DNA, the CDR3 is TGTGCCAGCAGTTACGACAGGGGGCTAAACTATGGCTACACCTTC.

This chain uses TRBV7-6 with TRBJ2-1, with D possibly TRBD2 on 5 matching bases. The germline V and J ends were trimmed by 1 base and 9 bases, with 10 bases remaining between them. Germline values: CDR1 SGHVS, CDR2 FNYEAQ. This CDR3 is built from 13 residues. The CDR3 spells CASSLEVRGEQFF. The CDR3 region has the DNA TGTGCCAGCAGCTTAGAAGTTCGGGGTGAGCAGTTCTTC.

The CDR3 DNA reads as TGTGCCAGCAGTTATGCCCCGAATAGCTACACGACCTTC. Amino acids: CASSYAPNSYTTF. The chain joins TRBV6-6 to TRBJ1-2; D is unresolved. This CDR3 is 13 amino acids long. Germline CDR1 and CDR2: MNHNY and SVGAGI (reference sequence). Trimming left V 3 bases short and J 14 bases short, with 19 bases between.

This sequence joins TRBV7-9 and TRBJ1-5, with 8 nucleotides matching TRBD1. The J segment lost 2 bases and the V segment lost 4 bases, leaving 7 bases of the junction unmatched. Germline V gene data show CDR1 as SEHNR and CDR2 as FQNEAQ (reference sequence). The CDR3 length is 16 residues. CDR3 nucleotide sequence: TGTGCCAGCAGCTCCGACAGGGGTCTGGGCAATCAGCCCCAGCATTTT. It is translated as CASSSDRGLGNQPQHF.

This rearrangement joins TRBV18 to TRBJ2-5, with D possibly being TRBD2 (7 bases). Germline V CDR1 and CDR2: KGHSH, LQKENI. This CDR3 region has 17 residues. The V gene lost 0 bases and the J gene lost 5 bases, with 19 bases spanning the gap. In nucleotides, the CDR3 is TGTGCCAGCTCACCACCGTTGCGGGGGCTCTCCGGGGAGACCCAGTACTTC. It yields the protein CASSPPLRGLSGETQYF.

The chain joins TRBV19 to TRBJ1-2; maybe TRBD1 (6 bases). Germline assignment: CDR1 LNHDA and CDR2 SQIVND (reference sequence). V lost 5 bases to trimming and J lost 5 bases, with 15 bases between them. CDR3 length: 14 residues. The CDR3 here is CASSQQGSIYGYTF. The CDR3 bases are TGTGCCAGTAGTCAACAGGGTTCAATTTATGGCTACACCTTC.

Here the CDR3 reads CASSLAGTGEEKLFF. CDR3 nucleotide sequence: TGTGCCAGCAGCCTGGCCGGGACAGGGGAAGAAAAACTGTTTTTT. The rearrangement uses TRBV7-6 and TRBJ1-4; 10 nucleotides match TRBD1. From germline, CDR1 is SGHVS and CDR2 FNYEAQ. The CDR3 totals 15 residues. The junction had 8 bases not matched to a gene; V was cut back by 5 bases and J by 8 bases.

This clone was seen once. The chain recombines TRBV29-1 with TRBJ2-7, with TRBD1 matching 8 bases. The CDR3 is made up of 14 amino acids. The germline V gene has CDR1 SQVTM and CDR2 ANQGSEA. V was pared by 3 bases and J by 3 bases, with 7 bases of the junction left unmatched. The CDR3 region is CSVEGQGAVYEQYF. CDR3 coding DNA: TGCAGCGTTGAGGGCCAGGGGGCGGTCTACGAGCAGTACTTC.

The rearrangement uses TRBV9 and TRBJ2-5, with 7 positions matching TRBD2. Trimming at V came to 5 bases and at J to 7 bases, leaving 8 bases not matched to a gene. The CDR3 is made up of 13 amino acids. Germline CDR1 and CDR2: SGDLS and YYNGEE. CDR3 in amino acids: CASSEQGGWTQYF. In nucleotides, the CDR3 is TGTGCCAGCAGTGAGCAGGGAGGGTGGACCCAGTACTTC.

The gene calls are TRBV25-1 and TRBJ2-1; TRBD1 matches 8 bases. Germline CDR1 reads MGHDK; CDR2 reads SYGVNS. There are 16 residues in the CDR3. V shed 2 bases and J 4 bases; nucleotides not matched to a gene: 7. The CDR3 loop reads CASSERARGLYNEQFF. The CDR3, as DNA: TGTGCCAGCAGTGAACGGGCCAGGGGGCTTTACAATGAGCAGTTCTTC.

This clone was detected only a few times. V usage is TRBV2 and J usage is TRBJ2-7; possibly TRBD1 for D (6 bases). This CDR3 spans 13 amino acids. CDR1 SNHLY and CDR2 FYNNEI come from the germline V gene. The ends were cut back, 9 bases at V and 3 bases at J, with 15 bases in the middle. The chain's CDR3 is CASHRDIVYEQYF. The DNA of the CDR3 is TGTGCCAGTCACCGGGACATAGTCTACGAGCAGTACTTC.

The gene calls are TRBV2 and TRBJ2-1, with 8 bases identical to TRBD2. Germline CDR1 SNHLY, CDR2 FYNNEI. This CDR3 comprises 15 residues. Trimming removed 8 bases from V and 9 bases from J; junction bases left unmatched: 15. CDR3 in DNA: TGTGCCAGCGCGTCCGTTACGGGGGGGCCCGGTGAGCAGTTCTTC. It is translated as CASASVTGGPGEQFF.

This chain uses TRBV4-3 with TRBJ2-1; 12 positions match TRBD2. The CDR3 has 15 residues. V dropped 0 bases and J dropped 15; count of bases not matched to a gene: 9. CDR1 is LGHNA and CDR2 is YSLEER in the germline V gene. The CDR3 nucleotides read TGCGCCAGCAGCCAAGAGACTAGCGGGAGCCTCGGACGGTTCTTC. Amino acids: CASSQETSGSLGRFF.

The chain employs TRBV19 and TRBJ2-1; 15 nucleotides agree with TRBD2. Germline V gene sequence: CDR1 LNHDA, CDR2 SQIVND (reference sequence). V lost 6 bases, J lost 5 bases, and 8 bases stayed unmatched. The CDR3 extends over 17 amino acids. CDR3 residues: CASRKQGTSGGNNEQFF. Here the CDR3 DNA reads TGTGCCAGTAGGAAGCAAGGGACTAGCGGGGGGAACAATGAGCAGTTCTTC.

The chain joins TRBV6-1 to TRBJ1-1; 7 bases are shared with TRBD1. Germline loops: CDR1 MNHNS, CDR2 SASEGT. The CDR3 has 15 residues. The V gene end was trimmed by 6 bases and the J gene end by 0 bases; junction bases not matched to a gene: 7. The CDR3 loop reads CASRRGGQMNTEAFF. CDR3 coding DNA: TGTGCCAGCAGACGGGGGGGACAGATGAACACTGAAGCTTTCTTT.

The chain couples TRBV5-4 to TRBJ2-2, with a tentative D call TRBD1 (6 bases). V was shortened by 0 bases and J by 4 bases, with 13 bases between the two germline ends. In germline, CDR1 is SGHNT, CDR2 YYREEE (reference sequence). The CDR3 runs 16 residues. DNA for the CDR3: TGTGCCAGCAGCTTGGTTCTGGGGGCGGGCACCGGGGAGCTGTTTTTT. Translation: CASSLVLGAGTGELFF.

This clone occurred once. The chain carries TRBV27 and TRBJ2-3, with D unclear. This CDR3 has 13 residues. Trimming removed 6 bases at V and 1 base at J, with 8 bases between. Germline V gene data show CDR1 as MNHEY and CDR2 as SMNVEV (reference sequence). In DNA, the CDR3 is TGTGCCAGCAGGTCCTACGGCACAGATACGCAGTATTTT. The encoded protein is CASRSYGTDTQYF.